These 23 T cell receptor beta chains share one sample of origin, sequenced in a study of blood T cell repertoires in COVID-19. Only in-frame clones appear in the TCRdb table, and some are missing; sequencing was by immunoSEQ multiplex PCR. The sample has 200,000 to 250,000 clones, 80% to 90% seen once. The specimen was peripheral blood. The receptor set was obtained from a man in his late teens or twenties with active or convalescent COVID-19.

The chain links TRBV9 to TRBJ1-3; the D gene is possibly TRBD1 (5 bases). This CDR3 has 12 residues. CDR1 is SGDLS, CDR2 YYNGEE, per germline. The ends were cut back, 0 bases at V and 7 bases at J, with 5 bases in the middle. This CDR3 reads CASSVAGNTIYF. DNA for the CDR3: TGTGCCAGCAGCGTAGCAGGGAACACCATATATTTT.

The chain joins TRBV9 to TRBJ2-3; 11 bases align to TRBD2. J was trimmed by 6 bases and V by 2 bases; bases with no gene match: 11. Germline CDR1 and CDR2: SGDLS and YYNGEE. This CDR3 contains 17 residues. The CDR3 DNA follows: TGTGCCAGCAGCGTGGATCCGGGACTAGCGGTAGCGGATACGCAGTATTTT. Protein: CASSVDPGLAVADTQYF.

This clone was picked up a small number of times. The rearrangement links TRBV25-1 to TRBJ2-5, with D maybe TRBD1 (5 bases). The germline V gene has CDR1 MGHDK and CDR2 SYGVNS. The CDR3 extends over 14 amino acids. V lost 3 bases and J 4 bases, leaving 12 bases between the germline ends. The CDR3 DNA follows: TGTGCCAGCAGTGAGTCAGGGTACGGAGAGACCCAGTACTTC. This codes for CASSESGYGETQYF.

The chain carries TRBV30 and TRBJ1-6; 7 bases line up with TRBD1. CDR1 and CDR2 from the germline V gene are GTSNPN and SVGIG (reference sequence). This CDR3 has 13 amino acids. V gave up 0 bases and J gave up 10 bases; unmatched junction bases: 3. This chain's CDR3 is CAWSVQGGSPLHF. The CDR3 bases are TGTGCCTGGAGTGTCCAGGGGGGATCACCCCTCCACTTT.

Only one count was recorded for this clone. This chain uses TRBV27 with TRBJ1-6; no reliable D call. V dropped 6 bases and J dropped 0 bases, with 9 bases sitting between them. This CDR3 comprises 15 residues. CDR1 is MNHEY and CDR2 is SMNVEV in the germline V gene (reference sequence). DNA for the CDR3: TGTGCCAGCAGAACTCTGCCCTCCTATAATTCACCCCTCCACTTT. As protein: CASRTLPSYNSPLHF.

The rearrangement joins TRBV6-1 to TRBJ2-7; 8 bases agree with TRBD1. V lost 1 base to trimming and J lost 8 bases; unmatched junction nucleotides: 7. CDR1 MNHNS and CDR2 SASEGT come from the germline V gene. The CDR3 runs to 14 residues. The CDR3 protein is CASSEGTGREKQYF. The CDR3 DNA is TGTGCCAGCAGTGAAGGGACAGGGAGAGAGAAGCAGTACTTC.

The chain employs TRBV19 and TRBJ1-5; D gene ambiguous. Germline lookup yields CDR1 LNHDA and CDR2 SQIVND (reference sequence). The CDR3 has 18 amino acids. V lost 2 bases and J 3 bases, leaving 20 bases between the germline ends. The CDR3 DNA reads TGTGCCAGTAGTATATCGGGAGACCGCCTAAGATCCAATCAGCCCCAGCATTTT. Protein sequence: CASSISGDRLRSNQPQHF.

J is TRBJ1-3 and V is TRBV19, with D tentatively TRBD1 (5 bases). The CDR3 contains 17 residues. Per the germline V gene, CDR1 is LNHDA and CDR2 is SQIVND (reference sequence). The CDR3 bases are TGTGGTACGAGGGTCCGGGAGGGGACGAGCTCTGGAAACACCATATATTTT. It translates to CGTRVREGTSSGNTIYF.

The chain combines TRBV7-6 with TRBJ2-3; 9 nucleotides match TRBD1. Looked up from germline, CDR1 is SGHVS and CDR2 is FNYEAQ. V was pared by 3 bases and J by 4 bases, with 5 bases of the junction left unmatched. The CDR3 contains 15 residues. The CDR3 region is CASSFTGGQADTQYF. The CDR3 DNA sequence: TGTGCCAGCAGCTTCACAGGGGGCCAGGCAGATACGCAGTATTTT.

V and J are TRBV5-4 and TRBJ2-7; TRBD2 is a possible D gene (6 bases). CDR3 length: 14 amino acids. Trimming stripped 9 bases from V and 2 bases from J, with 18 bases between. Germline CDR1 reads SGHNT; CDR2 reads YYREEE (reference sequence). In DNA, the CDR3 is TGTGCCACTGGCGGGACCTCTTGGCCCTACGAGCAGTACTTC. Translating gives CATGGTSWPYEQYF.

This chain joins TRBV7-2 and TRBJ1-1; D gene uncertain. The germline V gene encodes CDR1 SGHTA and CDR2 FQGNSA. The CDR3 runs to 13 residues. V gave up 8 bases and J gave up 0 bases, with 10 bases separating them. The CDR3 is CASEEGMNTEAFF. The DNA for the CDR3 is TGTGCCAGCGAGGAGGGCATGAACACTGAAGCTTTCTTT.

The rearrangement uses TRBV7-2 and TRBJ1-5; the D is unclear. This CDR3 spans 15 amino acids. Germline V gives CDR1 SGHTA, CDR2 FQGNSA. V lost 1 base, J lost 7 bases, and 14 bases lay in between. CDR3 protein: CASSLEFTGDQPQHF. The CDR3, as DNA: TGTGCCAGCAGCTTAGAATTTACGGGAGACCAGCCCCAGCATTTT.

The chain recombines TRBV6-1 with TRBJ2-3; D remains ambiguous. This CDR3 is built from 13 residues. With 1 base removed from V and 7 bases from J, the gap between germline ends came to 9 bases. In germline, CDR1 is MNHNS, CDR2 SASEGT. DNA of the CDR3: TGTGCCAGCAGTGAAGGTCTCCAGAATACGCAGTATTTT. Its protein is CASSEGLQNTQYF.

J is TRBJ2-3 and V is TRBV29-1; 9 nucleotides match TRBD2. V dropped 5 bases and J dropped 4; count of bases not matched to a gene: 22. Germline V lookup: CDR1 SQVTM, CDR2 ANQGSEA. CDR3 length: 19 residues. CDR3 in amino acids: CSVNGGRKREEKKADTQYF. DNA for the CDR3: TGCAGCGTTAATGGGGGAAGGAAGCGGGAGGAGAAGAAGGCAGATACGCAGTATTTT.

This chain joins TRBV21-1 and TRBJ1-4. TRBV21-1 is assigned pseudogene status. The CDR3 is made up of 14 amino acids. The CDR3 here is CASSEKEGNEKLFF. The CDR3 bases are TGTGCCAGCAGCGAAAAGGAGGGGAATGAAAAACTGTTTTTT.

The chain is built from TRBV14 and TRBJ2-7, with TRBD1 matching 10 bases. With 0 bases clipped from V and 8 bases from J, the junction kept 7 bases outside the gene matches. The length of the CDR3 is 15 residues. CDR1 is SGHDN and CDR2 is FVKESK in the germline V gene. Here the CDR3 DNA reads TGTGCCAGCAGCCAAGAACTCCCGGGACAGGGGAAGCAGTACTTC. Residues: CASSQELPGQGKQYF.

The V gene is TRBV4-3, the J gene TRBJ2-1, with a weak D call TRBD2 (6 bases). Germline assignment: CDR1 LGHNA and CDR2 YSLEER. Between the trimmed V and J ends, which lost 4 bases and 13 bases, there was a span of 20 bases. The CDR3 consists of 14 residues. In DNA form, the CDR3 reads TGCGCCAGCAGCCCCGGGCGGAGGGGATCGGAACAGTTCTTC. Translated: CASSPGRRGSEQFF.

This clone was observed once. The chain combines TRBV6-5 with TRBJ2-3; 7 bases line up with TRBD1. This CDR3 is 14 amino acids long. CDR1 and CDR2 from the germline V gene are MNHEY and SVGAGI. Germline trimming cut 5 bases from V and 4 bases from J; bases unmatched to any gene: 6. The CDR3 spells CASSKQGSADTQYF. The CDR3 DNA reads as TGTGCCAGCAGTAAACAGGGGTCGGCAGATACGCAGTATTTT.

The chain combines TRBV29-1 with TRBJ1-2, with D unresolved. Germline V gene lookup returns CDR1 SQVTM and CDR2 ANQGSEA. V was shortened by 3 bases and J by 4 bases, with 18 bases between the two germline ends. The CDR3 consists of 15 residues. The CDR3 region is CSVEVGLSQRYGYTF. CDR3 bases: TGCAGCGTTGAGGTCGGCCTCTCCCAGCGCTATGGCTACACCTTC.

The genes are TRBV24-1 and TRBJ2-3; D remains unclear. The CDR3 consists of 14 residues. The V end lost 1 base, the J end lost 8 bases, and 12 bases lay between the germline ends. Germline CDR1 is KGHDR and CDR2 is SFDVKD. The CDR3 reads CATSDFPRKSTQYF. CDR3 coding DNA: TGTGCCACCAGTGATTTTCCCAGGAAAAGTACGCAGTATTTT.

The count of this clone is one. The chain links TRBV5-6 to TRBJ1-2, with 7 bases matching TRBD1. The junction had 6 bases not matched to a gene; V was cut back by 4 bases and J by 0 bases. The CDR3 covers 15 residues. Germline V gives CDR1 SGHDT, CDR2 YYEEEE. CDR3 residues: CASSLIRGANYGYTF. CDR3 DNA sequence: TGTGCCAGCAGCCTTATCAGGGGGGCTAACTATGGCTACACCTTC.

The gene calls are TRBV5-8 and TRBJ2-7; D gene unclear. This CDR3 contains 13 residues. The ends were cut back, 1 base at V and 2 bases at J, with 7 bases in the middle. CDR1 is SGHTS and CDR2 is YDEGEE in the germline V gene. DNA of the CDR3: TGTGCCAGCAGCTTGCTCTCGGCCTACGAGCAGTACTTC. Its translation is CASSLLSAYEQYF.

This chain uses TRBV10-2 with TRBJ1-3, with 10 bases that match TRBD1. CDR3 length: 15 amino acids. Germline V CDR1 and CDR2: WSHSY, SAAADI. Trimming cost V 6 bases and J 4 bases; bases outside gene matches: 6. The CDR3 bases are TGCGCCAGCAGGGGACAGGGGACGGAAGGAAACACCATATATTTT. It encodes CASRGQGTEGNTIYF.